Following are 9 T cell receptor beta chains from one sample sequenced in a study of blood T cell repertoires in COVID-19. The table came from immunoSEQ multiplex PCR; TCRdb's copy has only in-frame clones and leaves some out. The data show about 150,000 clones, nearly 85% seen once. The sequenced sample consisted of peripheral blood. These receptors came from a human donor in a cohort sampled during active COVID-19.

The V and J genes are TRBV11-3 and TRBJ1-1, with 7 bases that match TRBD1. Germline V lookup: CDR1 SGHNT, CDR2 YENEEA. Trimming at V came to 4 bases and at J to 1 base, leaving 6 bases not matched to a gene. The CDR3 is 15 residues long. The CDR3 loop reads CASSSHRGKNTEAFF. CDR3 coding DNA: TGTGCCAGCAGCTCTCACAGGGGAAAGAACACTGAAGCTTTCTTT.

The J gene is TRBJ2-2, the V gene TRBV7-2; 11 bases are a match to TRBD2. Germline V gives CDR1 SGHTA, CDR2 FQGNSA. The V segment lost 5 bases and the J segment 7 bases; nucleotides outside the gene matches: 9. The length of the CDR3 is 16 residues. The CDR3 reads CASSPTSGGTSGELFF. For the CDR3, the DNA is TGTGCCAGCAGCCCCACTAGCGGGGGTACGAGCGGGGAGCTGTTTTTT. Filled out from reference TRBV7-2 and TRBJ2-2, the complete variable domain reads GAGVSQSPSNKVTEKGKDVELRCDPISGHTALYWYRQSLGQGLEFLIYFQGNSAPDKSGLPSDRFSAERTGGSVSTLTIQRTQQEDSAVYLCASSPTSGGTSGELFFGEGSRLTVL.

The chain joins TRBV6-2 or TRBV6-3 to TRBJ2-3, with 9 bases lining up with TRBD1. This CDR3 has 18 amino acids. The V and J ends lost 2 bases and 2 bases, in that order; junction bases with no gene match: 11. Germline V gene data show CDR1 as MNHEY and CDR2 as SVGEGT. DNA for the CDR3: TGTGCCAGCAGTTACCCCTCCGGGACAGGGCCCAACACAGATACGCAGTATTTT. Encoded protein: CASSYPSGTGPNTDTQYF.

This sequence joins TRBV7-8 and TRBJ1-2; D may be TRBD1 (5 bases). Germline CDR1 reads SGHVS; CDR2 reads FQNEAQ. Trimming shortened V by 1 base and J by 4 bases, and 10 bases separated the two germline ends. CDR3 length equals 14 residues. The chain's CDR3 is CASSLDVGLYGYTF. The CDR3 DNA reads as TGTGCCAGCAGCTTAGATGTGGGGCTCTATGGCTACACCTTC.

The chain recombines TRBV5-6 with TRBJ1-2; the D gene is possibly TRBD1 (6 bases). CDR1 SGHDT and CDR2 YYEEEE come from the germline V gene. V was trimmed by 0 bases and J by 8 bases, leaving 11 bases between them. This CDR3 is 13 amino acids long. CDR3 residues: CASSLVGARGYTF. The CDR3 DNA is TGTGCCAGCAGCTTGGTGGGGGCTCGGGGCTACACCTTC. Complete variable domain (other parts from reference TRBV5-6 and TRBJ1-2): DAGVTQSPTHLIKTRGQQVTLRCSPKSGHDTVSWYQQALGQGPQFIFQYYEEEERQRGNFPDRFSGHQFPNYSSELNVNALLLGDSALYLCASSLVGARGYTFGSGTRLTVV.

This chain connects TRBV5-4 to TRBJ2-1, with 10 nucleotides matching TRBD1. The CDR3 totals 16 residues. Germline-derived CDR1 and CDR2 are SGHNT and YYREEE (reference sequence). Trimming cost V 4 bases and J 6 bases; bases outside gene matches: 10. The CDR3 reads CASSGPGTGAVNEQFF. CDR3 DNA: TGTGCCAGCAGCGGCCCGGGGACAGGGGCGGTCAATGAGCAGTTCTTC. Full variable domain (rest looked up from reference TRBV5-4 and TRBJ2-1): ETGVTQSPTHLIKTRGQQVTLRCSSQSGHNTVSWYQQALGQGPQFIFQYYREEENGRGNFPPRFSGLQFPNYSSELNVNALELDDSALYLCASSGPGTGAVNEQFFGPGTRLTVL.

V gene TRBV27 combines with J gene TRBJ1-2; TRBD1 matches at 11 bases. CDR1 MNHEY and CDR2 SMNVEV come from the germline V gene (reference sequence). J was trimmed by 8 bases and V by 3 bases; bases with no gene match: 8. The CDR3 runs to 15 residues. CDR3 amino acids: CASSFLGQGEDGYTF. CDR3 bases: TGTGCCAGCAGTTTCCTGGGACAGGGGGAAGACGGCTACACCTTC.

V is TRBV6-2 or TRBV6-3 and J is TRBJ2-1; 7 nucleotides agree with TRBD2. This CDR3 has 15 residues. Germline-derived CDR1 and CDR2 are MNHEY and SVGEGT. V gave up 1 base and J gave up 1 base; unmatched junction bases: 1. The chain's CDR3 is CASSYFGGSYNEQFF. The CDR3, as DNA: TGTGCCAGCAGTTACTTCGGGGGGTCCTACAATGAGCAGTTCTTC.

The DNA of the CDR3 is TGTGCCAGCAGCCGCCCGAGGGACACAGATACGCAGTATTTT. It specifies CASSRPRDTDTQYF. The J gene is TRBJ2-3, the V gene TRBV7-2, with D possibly matching TRBD2 (5 bases). This CDR3 is 14 amino acids long. CDR1 and CDR2 (germline): SGHTA, FQGNSA. The V gene lost 5 bases and the J gene lost 2 bases, with 11 bases spanning the gap.